The 15 T cell receptor beta chains given below trace back to one sample, sequenced in a study of blood T cell repertoires in COVID-19. Clones were read by immunoSEQ multiplex PCR, and TCRdb kept only the in-frame ones, dropping some. The table includes 250,000 to 300,000 clones, just under 90% detected once. Sequenced sample: PBMCs or T cells enriched from blood (not recorded which). These receptors all come from a woman aged 55-69 years who had recovered from COVID-19.

This clone was observed a handful of times. The chain links TRBV5-4 to TRBJ2-1; TRBD2 agrees at 8 bases. J was trimmed by 1 base and V by 4 bases; bases with no gene match: 4. Germline V CDR1 and CDR2: SGHNT, YYREEE (reference sequence). The CDR3 contains 15 residues. The chain's CDR3 is CASSIAGTSYNEQFF. The CDR3 coding sequence is TGTGCCAGCAGCATAGCGGGAACTTCCTACAATGAGCAGTTCTTC.

The chain employs TRBV10-1 and TRBJ2-5; D perhaps matches TRBD2 (5 bases). Germline V lookup: CDR1 WNHNN, CDR2 SYGVQD (reference sequence). With 5 bases removed from V and 3 bases from J, the gap between germline ends came to 10 bases. The CDR3 has 13 amino acids. CDR3 residues: CASSPGVEETQYF. DNA of the CDR3: TGCGCCAGCAGTCCCGGGGTCGAAGAGACCCAGTACTTC.

V gene TRBV24-1 combines with J gene TRBJ1-2; unclear D gene. The V gene's germline CDR1 is KGHDR and CDR2 SFDVKD. Deletions cut 3 bases from V and 5 bases from J, with 18 bases between. CDR3 length: 16 amino acids. The CDR3 reads CATSDTTGFSPYGYTF. The CDR3 bases are TGTGCCACCAGTGATACCACCGGGTTCTCGCCTTATGGCTACACCTTC.

The chain carries TRBV5-1 and TRBJ1-6; a weak D match, TRBD1 (5 bases). Germline V gives CDR1 SGHRS, CDR2 YFSETQ. V lost 9 bases, J lost 5 bases, and 24 bases lay in between. This CDR3 has 17 residues. The CDR3 bases are TGCGCCACCCTACTTAAAGGGGTGGGAAACAATAATTCACCCCTCCACTTT. Translated, it gives CATLLKGVGNNNSPLHF.

The genes are TRBV29-1 and TRBJ2-1; 9 nucleotides align to TRBD2. Trimming took 6 bases from V and 7 from J; bases not matched to a gene: 10. The CDR3 is 14 amino acids. The V gene's germline CDR1 is SQVTM and CDR2 ANQGSEA. The CDR3 region is CSVGRTSDRNEQFF. The CDR3 DNA follows: TGCAGCGTAGGCAGGACTAGCGATCGGAATGAGCAGTTCTTC.

The chain links TRBV11-2 to TRBJ2-3, with a weak D call TRBD1 (5 bases). Trimming removed 2 bases at V and 1 base at J, with 7 bases between. The germline CDR1 and CDR2 sequences are SGHAT and FQNNGV. The CDR3 sequence is 14 residues long. Here the CDR3 reads CASSLPTGTDTQYF. CDR3 bases: TGTGCCAGCAGCTTACCGACAGGCACAGATACGCAGTATTTT.

The CDR3 region has the DNA TGCGCCAGCAGCTTCGGCCAGGGCATGGATACGCAGTATTTT. Translation gives CASSFGQGMDTQYF. This chain uses TRBV5-1 with TRBJ2-3; possible D gene TRBD1, 5 bases. This CDR3 is 14 amino acids long. Trimming shortened V by 2 bases and J by 6 bases, and 13 bases separated the two germline ends. Germline V gene data show CDR1 as SGHRS and CDR2 as YFSETQ.

The chain joins TRBV15 to TRBJ1-2; D remains ambiguous. From germline, CDR1 is LNHNV and CDR2 YYDKDF (reference sequence). Trimming left V 0 bases short and J 8 bases short, with 7 bases between. The CDR3 runs to 12 residues. CDR3 DNA sequence: TGTGCCACCAGCAGAGATTTATTGGGCTACACCTTC. This translates into CATSRDLLGYTF. The full variable domain, completed using reference TRBV15 and TRBJ1-2, is DAMVIQNPRYQVTQFGKPVTLSCSQTLNHNVMYWYQQKSSQAPKLLFHYYDKDFNNEADTPDNFQSRRPNTSFCFLDIRSPGLGDTAMYLCATSRDLLGYTFGSGTRLTVV.

This clone was found once. The genes are TRBV27 and TRBJ1-2, with D tentatively TRBD1 (5 bases). The CDR3 runs 16 residues. Trimming took off 0 bases at V and 4 bases at J, with 15 bases between the two ends. Germline values: CDR1 MNHEY, CDR2 SMNVEV (reference sequence). CDR3 sequence (DNA): TGTGCCAGCAGTTTATCGGGAGGGACGGGTGCCTATGGCTACACCTTC. Its translation: CASSLSGGTGAYGYTF.

This sequence joins TRBV14 and TRBJ1-2; possibly TRBD1 for D (5 bases). Germline CDR1 SGHDN, CDR2 FVKESK. Trimming removed 1 base from V and 4 bases from J, with 10 bases in between. This CDR3 is 14 amino acids long. The CDR3 sequence is CASSQVTQAYGYTF. The CDR3 coding sequence is TGTGCCAGCAGCCAAGTCACACAGGCCTATGGCTACACCTTC.

The chain joins TRBV5-6 to TRBJ2-7, with D unresolved. In germline, CDR1 is SGHDT, CDR2 YYEEEE. The V end lost 0 bases, the J end lost 3 bases, and 7 bases lay between the germline ends. The CDR3 covers 13 residues. Here the CDR3 reads CASSLGRSYEQYF. The CDR3 DNA follows: TGTGCCAGCAGCTTGGGTCGGAGCTACGAGCAGTACTTC. Full variable domain (rest looked up from reference TRBV5-6 and TRBJ2-7): DAGVTQSPTHLIKTRGQQVTLRCSPKSGHDTVSWYQQALGQGPQFIFQYYEEEERQRGNFPDRFSGHQFPNYSSELNVNALLLGDSALYLCASSLGRSYEQYFGPGTRLTVT.

The chain combines TRBV29-1 with TRBJ1-5, with no clear D. Per germline, CDR1 SQVTM and CDR2 ANQGSEA. The CDR3 consists of 13 residues. V lost 1 base, J lost 6 bases, and 10 bases lay in between. The CDR3 DNA is TGCAGCGTTGAAGCGGGGAAGGGTCAGCCCCAGCATTTT. This codes for CSVEAGKGQPQHF.

The chain uses TRBV19 and TRBJ1-4, with a weak D call TRBD1 (6 bases). V lost 2 bases, J lost 5 bases, and 9 bases lay in between. From germline, CDR1 is LNHDA and CDR2 SQIVND (reference sequence). The CDR3 spans 14 residues. The CDR3 here is CASSIRQENEKLFF. CDR3 in DNA: TGTGCCAGTAGTATAAGACAGGAGAATGAAAAACTGTTTTTT.

The rearrangement joins TRBV5-1 to TRBJ2-2, with 10 positions matching TRBD2. The CDR3 consists of 19 residues. CDR1 SGHRS and CDR2 YFSETQ come from the germline V gene. The V segment lost 1 base and the J segment 0 bases; nucleotides outside the gene matches: 9. This CDR3 reads CASSLNWLAGAANTGELFF. CDR3 nucleotide sequence: TGCGCCAGCAGCTTGAATTGGCTAGCGGGGGCCGCGAACACCGGGGAGCTGTTTTTT.

This rearrangement joins TRBV28 to TRBJ1-3; TRBD1 agrees at 9 bases. The germline V gene encodes CDR1 MDHEN and CDR2 SYDVKM. With 6 bases clipped from V and 2 bases from J, the junction kept 5 bases outside the gene matches. The CDR3 runs 15 residues. The CDR3 coding sequence is TGTGCCAGCAGCACCTGGGACAGGGCTGGAAACACCATATATTTT. It specifies CASSTWDRAGNTIYF.